This entry describes one T cell receptor (beta chain). Its antigen remains unidentified. TCR beta libraries were made by quantitative 5'-RACE with molecular barcodes. From the 5' RACE reads, TCRdb called clonotypes with MiXCR, one entry per CDR3 protein. The table lists around 140,000 distinct CDR3 sequences, roughly 17% of them singletons. The entry originates in a study of CD8 T cells in ankylosing spondylitis. Study outcomes and limitations: Reactive arthritis synovial fluid and blood previously showed some of these motif variants. The study identified a TCR beta motif of 7 or 8 highly homologous variants that appeared characteristic of ankylosing spondylitis blood.

The CDR3 spans 15 residues. Germline CDR1 is MDHEN and CDR2 is SYDVKM. The V and J ends lost 5 bases and 3 bases, in that order; junction bases with no gene match: 7. The chain uses TRBV28 and TRBJ2-1; 7 positions match TRBD1. Sequenced sample: blood, either unsorted or a sorted T cell fraction (not recorded which). The sequence was collected from a male donor with ankylosing spondylitis. This chain's CDR3 is CASSPRDSLYNEQFF. CDR3 sequence (DNA): TGTGCCAGCAGTCCAAGGGACAGCCTCTACAATGAGCAGTTCTTC. Looking up the rest from reference TRBV28 and TRBJ2-1 gives the full variable domain: DVKVTQSSRYLVKRTGEKVFLECVQDMDHENMFWYRQDPGLGLRLIYFSYDVKMKEKGDIPEGYSVSREKKERFSLILESASTNQTSMYLCASSPRDSLYNEQFFGPGTRLTVL.